Listed here are 18 T cell receptor beta chains from one sample, sequenced in a study of T cells in Graves' hyperthyroidism and ophthalmopathy (dated by TCRdb to between 2018 and 2021). The library was generated by multiplex PCR. Instrument used: Illumina HiSeq 2000. The TCR beta CDR3 regions were amplified from the RNA transcripts. A first-round RT-PCR of the TCR CDR3 used the HTBI primer set with the Qiagen OneStep RT-PCR kit. TCRdb itself trimmed the public reads at Q25 with fastp, ran MiXCR and retained productive beta chains. CDR3 protein duplicates are merged, each entry listing the most common genes and DNA. Present in this sample are around 300,000 distinct CDR3 sequences, about an eighth of which were seen just once. Together, the top ten hold 7.8% of the sample. Sequenced sample: blood. These receptor sequences come from a woman under 40 with Graves' hyperthyroidism that later progressed to Graves' ophthalmopathy.

At least ten counts were recorded for this clonotype. The rearrangement uses TRBV6-1 and TRBJ2-7; 8 bases map to TRBD1. V lost 5 bases, J lost 2 bases, and 5 bases stayed unmatched. In germline, CDR1 is MNHNS, CDR2 SASEGT. This CDR3 is built from 14 residues. This CDR3 is CASSIPGQAYEQYF. The DNA for the CDR3 is TGTGCCAGCAGTATACCGGGACAGGCCTACGAGCAGTACTTC.

This clonotype was detected a few times. The chain combines TRBV9 with TRBJ1-2, with D perhaps matching TRBD1 (5 bases). CDR3 length: 15 residues. The germline V gene has CDR1 SGDLS and CDR2 YYNGEE. With 0 bases removed from V and 0 bases from J, the gap between germline ends came to 9 bases. DNA for the CDR3: TGTGCCAGCAGCGTAGGGGTGGGGGCTAACTATGGCTACACCTTC. It encodes CASSVGVGANYGYTF.

This chain joins TRBV15 and TRBJ1-1; D remains ambiguous. Trimming took 1 base from V and 6 from J, leaving 12 bases between them. Looked up from germline, CDR1 is LNHNV and CDR2 is YYDKDF (reference sequence). CDR3 length: 14 residues. CDR3 DNA sequence: TGTGCCACCAGCAGAGTTGCCATGGCGGCTGAAGCTTTCTTT. This sequence encodes CATSRVAMAAEAFF.

Turning to this clonotype: A clone one base away is much larger, so this may be a read error. J is TRBJ2-3 and V is TRBV7-6, with D uncertain. In germline, CDR1 is SGHVS, CDR2 FNYEAQ. Trimming stripped 7 bases from V and 4 bases from J, with 9 bases between. The CDR3 runs to 12 residues. Here the CDR3 reads CASNSQSDTQYF. CDR3 in DNA: TGTGCCAGCAACTCCCAATCAGATACGCAGTATTTT.

This clonotype was counted many times. The chain is built from TRBV9 and TRBJ1-6; the D gene is possibly TRBD1 (6 bases). The CDR3 spans 15 residues. The V gene lost 0 bases and the J gene lost 14 bases, with 18 bases spanning the gap. Germline assignment: CDR1 SGDLS and CDR2 YYNGEE. CDR3 amino acids: CASSVDGGGGQALHF. Written as DNA, the CDR3 is TGTGCCAGCAGCGTAGACGGCGGGGGGGGGCAGGCCCTCCACTTT.

This clonotype was seen repeatedly, ten times or more. The V and J genes are TRBV7-2 and TRBJ2-7; 7 bases fit TRBD2. The CDR3 extends over 14 amino acids. J lost 3 bases, V lost 4 bases, and 6 bases had no gene match. The germline CDR1 and CDR2 sequences are SGHTA and FQGNSA. CDR3 sequence: CASSSRTRYYEQYF. CDR3 bases: TGTGCCAGCAGCTCTAGGACTAGATACTACGAGCAGTACTTC.

This clonotype was recorded at least ten times. The chain has TRBV4-3 and TRBJ1-1, with D tentatively TRBD1 (6 bases). Trimming took 0 bases from V and 4 from J, leaving 12 bases between them. Germline lookup yields CDR1 LGHNA and CDR2 YSLEER. The CDR3 length is 15 residues. CDR3: CASSQDFGGPTEAFF. As DNA, the CDR3 is TGCGCCAGCAGCCAAGATTTTGGGGGGCCCACTGAAGCTTTCTTT.

This clonotype was observed at least ten times. The chain carries TRBV29-1 and TRBJ2-3; the D gene is possibly TRBD1 (5 bases). The V end was cut by 1 base, the J end by 1 base, with 9 bases between. Germline lookup yields CDR1 SQVTM and CDR2 ANQGSEA. CDR3 size: 14 residues. For the CDR3, the DNA is TGCAGCGTTGAAGGTATCAGGGGCACAGATACGCAGTATTTT. Its protein is CSVEGIRGTDTQYF.

This clonotype was observed many times. The J gene is TRBJ1-2, the V gene TRBV7-2; the D is unclear. V lost 4 bases to trimming and J lost 1 base, with 16 bases between them. The CDR3 loop spans 16 amino acids. Germline assignment: CDR1 SGHTA and CDR2 FQGNSA. CDR3 nucleotides: TGTGCCAGCAGCTCACGATCAGCCAGCTTTAACTATGGCTACACCTTC. It specifies CASSSRSASFNYGYTF.

Comments on this clonotype: This could be a read error, since a much larger clone is one nucleotide away. The chain employs TRBV27 and TRBJ2-2; TRBD1 aligns across 11 bases. The length of the CDR3 is 15 residues. CDR1 MNHEY and CDR2 SMNVEV come from the germline V gene (reference sequence). CDR3 region: CASSLGQGDTGELVF. CDR3 sequence (DNA): TGTGCCAGCAGTTTGGGACAGGGGGACACCGGGGAGCTGGTTTTT.

The V call is TRBV9, the J call TRBJ2-1, with 10 bases fitting TRBD2. Losses at the gene ends were 2 bases for V and 8 bases for J; bases not matched to a gene: 4. This CDR3 contains 14 residues. Germline V gene sequence: CDR1 SGDLS, CDR2 YYNGEE. The CDR3 nucleotides are TGTGCCAGCAGCGTTGGACTAGCGGCGCATGAGCAGTTCTTC. Translated: CASSVGLAAHEQFF.

There are a few counts of this clonotype. The V call is TRBV5-1, the J call TRBJ2-3; no firm D call. From germline, CDR1 is SGHRS and CDR2 YFSETQ. The V end was cut by 0 bases, the J end by 5 bases, with 7 bases between. This CDR3 is built from 13 residues. The CDR3 DNA reads as TGCGCCAGCAGCTTGGAGAACGGAGATACGCAGTATTTT. Translated: CASSLENGDTQYF.

The V gene is TRBV9, the J gene TRBJ2-1; the D is unclear. The CDR3 is 13 residues long. Germline-derived CDR1 and CDR2 are SGDLS and YYNGEE. V was cut by 0 bases and J by 9 bases, with 10 bases left in between. The CDR3 DNA reads TGTGCCAGCAGCGTAGGGCCCAGTAGTGAGCAGTTCTTC. This codes for CASSVGPSSEQFF.

This clonotype has at least ten counts. V and J are TRBV5-5 and TRBJ2-5, with no clear D. The V gene's germline CDR1 is SGHKS and CDR2 YYEKEE (reference sequence). Trimming removed 5 bases at V and 0 bases at J, with 14 bases between. The CDR3 is 15 amino acids. The CDR3 sequence: CASSRSQIYQETQYF. As DNA, the CDR3 is TGTGCCAGCAGTAGATCGCAGATTTACCAAGAGACCCAGTACTTC.

This clonotype was seen at least ten times. V and J are TRBV24-1 and TRBJ1-1, with 7 positions matching TRBD1. The CDR3 has 17 amino acids. V gave up 0 bases and J gave up 2 bases; unmatched junction bases: 8. Germline CDR1 KGHDR, CDR2 SFDVKD. The chain's CDR3 is CATSDLRPTGVNTEAFF. The DNA of the CDR3 is TGTGCCACCAGTGATTTGCGGCCTACAGGGGTAAACACTGAAGCTTTCTTT.

This clonotype was detected many times. CDR3 coding DNA: TGTGCCAGCAGCTTTAACGCTGGGGCCAACGTCCTGACTTTC. Encoded protein: CASSFNAGANVLTF. V gene TRBV7-8 combines with J gene TRBJ2-6; no clear D gene. Trimming took off 3 bases at V and 2 bases at J, with 5 bases between the two ends. The CDR3 runs 14 residues. Germline values: CDR1 SGHVS, CDR2 FQNEAQ.

In its sample, this clonotype was seen many times. This sequence joins TRBV6-5 and TRBJ2-3; 13 positions agree with TRBD2. CDR1 and CDR2 (germline): MNHEY, SVGAGI. V lost 2 bases, J lost 5 bases, and 4 bases stayed unmatched. The CDR3 sequence is 16 residues long. CDR3 in amino acids: CASSYGLAGAEDTQYF. Written as DNA, the CDR3 is TGTGCCAGCAGTTACGGACTAGCGGGAGCAGAAGATACGCAGTATTTT.

The chain recombines TRBV28 with TRBJ1-2, with 9 nucleotides matching TRBD1. Trimming cost V 5 bases and J 5 bases; bases outside gene matches: 12. This CDR3 region has 16 residues. Per germline, CDR1 MDHEN and CDR2 SYDVKM. For the CDR3, the DNA is TGTGCCAGCAGTCAGCATCCGGGACAGGGTGTTTATGGCTACACCTTC. Amino acids: CASSQHPGQGVYGYTF.